This T cell receptor beta chain was obtained from a study of shared clonotypes between healthy human individuals. On the study more broadly: The composition of the donors was a couple of women and a few men aged 18 to 49.

The CDR3 is 16 residues long. Unmatched junction bases numbered 12, after V lost 7 bases and J lost 0 bases. From germline, CDR1 is SNHLY and CDR2 FYNNEI. Study-level points and caveats: The sampled material consisted only of blood, and tissue repertoires are likely to differ.

With respect to this clone: Antigen: not known.

Ten immunoSEQ deep assay plates were used by the authors to sequence unsorted PBMC DNA. In the authors' methods: Junction-only sequences without quality scores came from ImmunoSEQ, so filtering differed. Profiled with immunoSEQ multiplex PCR; TCRdb holds only in-frame clones, not every one. The DNA was the basis for D and trimming; V, J and clone size are from that table. The table lists hundreds of thousands of clones, around three quarters of them singletons. The chain combines TRBV2 with TRBJ2-7; the match to TRBD2 covers 7 bases. The sequencing sample was made of PBMCs. The source of this sequence is a woman aged 40 to 49 in good health. Some clones in this sample may be carry-over from other donors' samples. The DNA for the CDR3 is TGTGCCAGCAAACGGCAACTCAGCGGGAACTCCTACGAGCAGTACTTC. This codes for CASKRQLSGNSYEQYF.